The T cell receptor beta chain under discussion was sequenced for a study of T-cell reconstitution after alpha-beta-depleted transplantation in children. Study-wide findings and caveats: Recipient T cells and thymic progenitors that survived gave rise to the high TCRbeta diversity observed at day 60 in some patients. At the one-year point after transplant, T-cell counts and TCRbeta diversity were found to come mostly from T cells that had been newly produced. Several hundred rapidly expanded clones from non-depleted graft cells reportedly supplied alpha-beta T cells about two months post-transplant.

V lost 1 base to trimming and J lost 4 bases, with 15 bases between them. The CDR3 is made up of 16 amino acids. Germline values: CDR1 LGHNA, CDR2 YNFKEQ. Worth noting for this clonotype: No antigen is known for it.

Researchers prepared the TCRbeta library using unique molecular identifiers, the study reports. TCRdb called the PCR reads again in MiXCR, with one record for every CDR3 protein. Of fewer than 700,000 distinct CDR3 sequences listed, approximately 12% were seen once; the top ten hold around 2%. The sequencing here drew on PBMCs, mostly from graft donor cells, taken 360 days after TCRalphabeta/CD19-depleted stem cell transplant. The TCR originated in a male patient under 18 who had a stem cell transplant for acute myeloid leukemia, so the T cells may come from the graft donor. The chain links TRBV4-2 to TRBJ2-3; D unresolved. CDR3 sequence (DNA): TGTGCCAGCAGCCAAGGTGGTGATGTCCTGGCAGATACGCAGTATTTT. Its translation: CASSQGGDVLADTQYF.